The next 23 T cell receptor beta chains were all read from a single sample in a study of T-cell reconstitution after alpha-beta-depleted transplantation in children. Using unique molecular identifiers, the investigators prepared the TCRbeta library. TCRdb re-called the PCR reads through MiXCR, storing one row per CDR3 protein. The table has 700,000 to 950,000 distinct CDR3 sequences, 16% seen once. This sample comprised PBMCs, mostly from graft donor cells, obtained 360 days after TCRalphabeta/CD19-depleted stem cell transplant. Source of these receptors: a male patient between 5 and 17 years old who had a stem cell transplant for acute lymphoblastic leukemia, so the T cells may come from the graft donor.

This clonotype occurred a few times. This sequence joins TRBV6-5 and TRBJ2-5; D gene uncertain. Germline V gives CDR1 MNHEY, CDR2 SVGAGI. The CDR3 totals 14 residues. Trimming pared 7 bases from V and 5 bases from J, leaving 17 bases between. The CDR3 spells CASIKELSRETQYF. DNA of the CDR3: TGTGCCAGCATTAAGGAGTTGTCTCGGGAGACCCAGTACTTC.

This clonotype showed up just a few times. V usage is TRBV9 and J usage is TRBJ2-5, with D perhaps matching TRBD2 (5 bases). CDR1 and CDR2 from the germline V gene are SGDLS and YYNGEE. The length of the CDR3 is 15 residues. V was pared by 0 bases and J by 4 bases, with 13 bases between. CDR3 coding DNA: TGTGCCAGCAGCGTAGAGGCCCTCGAGGGAGAGACCCAGTACTTC. Encoded protein: CASSVEALEGETQYF. The whole variable domain, filled in from reference TRBV9 and TRBJ2-5, reads DSGVTQTPKHLITATGQRVTLRCSPRSGDLSVYWYQQSLDQGLQFLIQYYNGEERAKGNILERFSAQQFPDLHSELNLSSLELGDSALYFCASSVEALEGETQYFGPGTRLLVL.

The J gene is TRBJ2-7, the V gene TRBV11-2; D gene unclear. This CDR3 comprises 13 residues. The V gene's germline CDR1 is SGHAT and CDR2 FQNNGV. V lost 6 bases to trimming and J lost 3 bases, with 12 bases between them. The CDR3 loop reads CASSGLTLYEQYF. The CDR3 bases are TGTGCCAGCAGTGGGCTAACCCTCTACGAGCAGTACTTC.

This clonotype was seen only a few times. This chain's CDR3 is CASRYATSGRPSFHNEQFF. The CDR3 DNA sequence: TGTGCCAGCAGATACGCAACTAGCGGGAGGCCCTCATTCCACAATGAGCAGTTCTTC. This chain links TRBV6-5 with TRBJ2-1, with 12 bases aligning to TRBD2. V trimming: 6 bases; J trimming: 5 bases; junction bases outside the gene matches: 17. This CDR3 comprises 19 residues. Germline-derived CDR1 and CDR2 are MNHEY and SVGAGI.

The rearrangement joins TRBV12-3 or TRBV12-4 to TRBJ1-1; D is uncertain. Trimming took off 5 bases at V and 0 bases at J, with 10 bases between the two ends. This CDR3 region has 14 residues. As DNA, the CDR3 is TGTGCCAGCAGTCGTAAGGTTTTGAACACTGAAGCTTTCTTT. This encodes CASSRKVLNTEAFF.

The chain joins TRBV7-9 to TRBJ2-1; no clear D. CDR3 length equals 15 residues. The V gene lost 5 bases and the J gene lost 8 bases, with 19 bases spanning the gap. Germline assignment: CDR1 SEHNR and CDR2 FQNEAQ (reference sequence). The CDR3 coding sequence is TGTGCCAGCAGCCCGCACCAAGGCCTAGGCGATGAGCAGTTCTTC. This sequence encodes CASSPHQGLGDEQFF.

This chain links TRBV5-5 with TRBJ1-5; D is uncertain. CDR3 length equals 16 residues. V lost 0 bases, J lost 0 bases, and 10 bases lay in between. Germline loops: CDR1 SGHKS, CDR2 YYEKEE (reference sequence). This chain's CDR3 is CASSLEQLDSNQPQHF. The CDR3 nucleotides are TGTGCCAGCAGCTTGGAGCAGTTGGATAGCAATCAGCCCCAGCATTTT.

The chain uses TRBV7-8 and TRBJ2-1; TRBD2 matches at 7 bases. The germline CDR1 and CDR2 sequences are SGHVS and FQNEAQ. The junction had 11 bases not matched to a gene; V was cut back by 5 bases and J by 4 bases. The CDR3 contains 16 residues. DNA for the CDR3: TGTGCCAGCAGCGGGCCCGGGGCGGGAGAATACAATGAGCAGTTCTTC. Protein sequence: CASSGPGAGEYNEQFF.

V and J are TRBV9 and TRBJ2-3; D is unresolved. CDR3 size: 14 residues. Trimming removed 0 bases at V and 4 bases at J, with 9 bases between. Germline loops: CDR1 SGDLS, CDR2 YYNGEE. The CDR3 sequence: CASSVGTMSDTQYF. The CDR3, as DNA: TGTGCCAGCAGCGTAGGTACGATGTCAGATACGCAGTATTTT.

The table lists this clonotype with a few counts. The rearrangement links TRBV10-3 to TRBJ2-1, with D unclear. V was clipped by 4 bases and J by 10 bases, with 11 bases between them. Germline CDR1 reads ENHRY; CDR2 reads SYGVKD. The CDR3 runs 12 residues. CDR3 sequence: CAISGTNREQFF. As DNA, the CDR3 is TGTGCCATCAGTGGGACGAATCGGGAGCAGTTCTTC.

In its sample, this clonotype was seen a few times. This chain joins TRBV7-2 and TRBJ2-1; the match to TRBD2 covers 10 bases. CDR1 and CDR2 from the germline V gene are SGHTA and FQGNSA. Trimming removed 4 bases from V and 7 bases from J; junction bases left unmatched: 19. The CDR3 has 19 residues. The DNA of the CDR3 is TGTGCCAGCAGCTATCTGGGTAGCGGGAGGTGGCGAGGGGGGAATGAGCAGTTCTTC. Translation gives CASSYLGSGRWRGGNEQFF.

This rearrangement joins TRBV11-2 to TRBJ2-7, with D possibly TRBD2 on 5 matching bases. CDR3 length: 13 amino acids. Germline V gene sequence: CDR1 SGHAT, CDR2 FQNNGV. The germline V and J ends were trimmed by 4 bases and 6 bases, with 13 bases remaining between them. The CDR3 sequence: CASSSPGETEQYF. The DNA for the CDR3 is TGTGCCAGCAGCTCCCCCGGGGAAACCGAGCAGTACTTC.

The CDR3 loop reads CSVERASYGYTF. Here the CDR3 DNA reads TGCAGCGTTGAAAGGGCTAGCTATGGCTACACCTTC. The rearrangement uses TRBV29-1 and TRBJ1-2, with unresolved D. V was pared by 2 bases and J by 4 bases, with 8 bases between. The CDR3 has 12 amino acids. Per germline, CDR1 SQVTM and CDR2 ANQGSEA.

This rearrangement joins TRBV9 to TRBJ1-1; 7 nucleotides align to TRBD1. CDR3 size: 14 residues. The trim removed 8 bases at V and 3 bases at J, leaving 10 bases unmatched. Germline loops: CDR1 SGDLS, CDR2 YYNGEE. The CDR3 loop reads CARSVQGLDTEAFF. DNA for the CDR3: TGTGCCAGATCGGTACAGGGGCTTGACACTGAAGCTTTCTTT.

This clonotype was recorded a few times. The chain joins TRBV5-8 to TRBJ2-7, with D hard to call. The germline V gene encodes CDR1 SGHTS and CDR2 YDEGEE. This CDR3 is built from 12 residues. With 4 bases removed from V and 7 bases from J, the gap between germline ends came to 12 bases. The CDR3 DNA reads TGTGCCAGCAGCCTGAACGGGCGGGAGCAGTACTTC. Its protein is CASSLNGREQYF.

This clonotype has only a few counts. The chain couples TRBV20-1 to TRBJ2-2; 7 bases align to TRBD1. The V gene end was trimmed by 7 bases and the J gene end by 9 bases; junction bases not matched to a gene: 8. The CDR3 is made up of 12 amino acids. Germline lookup yields CDR1 DFQATT and CDR2 SNEGSKA (reference sequence). The CDR3 nucleotides read TGCAGTGTCATGACAGGGCTTCGGGAGCTGTTTTTT. Translated: CSVMTGLRELFF.

This clonotype was recorded a few times. The chain joins TRBV7-3 to TRBJ2-2; no firm D call. The CDR3 runs to 17 residues. CDR1 is SGHTA and CDR2 is FQGTGA in the germline V gene. The germline V and J ends were trimmed by 6 bases and 3 bases, with 20 bases remaining between them. The CDR3 coding sequence is TGTGCCAGCAGTCGAATCCCGGGCGGTTTCGACACCGGGGAGCTGTTTTTT. Translation: CASSRIPGGFDTGELFF.

A few counts support this clonotype. The chain recombines TRBV24-1 with TRBJ2-1; tentatively, D is TRBD1 (7 bases). V was clipped by 2 bases and J by 7 bases, with 14 bases between them. CDR1 and CDR2 (germline): KGHDR, SFDVKD. This CDR3 has 15 amino acids. The CDR3 region has the DNA TGTGCCACCAGTGATTCAGGGGGGAGGTTGAATGAGCAGTTCTTC. Amino acid sequence: CATSDSGGRLNEQFF.

There are a few counts of this clonotype. This chain uses TRBV28 with TRBJ1-5, with D uncertain. The germline V gene encodes CDR1 MDHEN and CDR2 SYDVKM. Trimming pared 6 bases from V and 9 bases from J, leaving 21 bases between. The CDR3 spans 15 residues. DNA for the CDR3: TGTGCCAGCAGGGAGTCGGATCGCTCAACGGGGCCCCAGCATTTT. Protein product: CASRESDRSTGPQHF.

This chain uses TRBV20-1 with TRBJ2-5, with D perhaps given as TRBD1 or TRBD2 (5 bases each). The CDR3 is made up of 14 amino acids. Germline values: CDR1 DFQATT, CDR2 SNEGSKA (reference sequence). Between the trimmed V and J ends, which lost 6 bases and 5 bases, there was a span of 19 bases. CDR3 protein: CSAAVREGRETQYF. The CDR3 DNA sequence: TGCAGTGCCGCAGTTAGAGAGGGGCGGGAGACCCAGTACTTC.

The chain uses TRBV18 and TRBJ1-5; D is unresolved. The CDR3 is made up of 16 amino acids. Germline V CDR1 and CDR2: KGHSH, LQKENI. Trimming shortened V by 6 bases and J by 0 bases, and 15 bases separated the two germline ends. The chain's CDR3 is CASSPKPLYSNQPQHF. CDR3 sequence (DNA): TGTGCCAGCTCTCCCAAACCACTATATAGCAATCAGCCCCAGCATTTT.

This clonotype was observed at least ten times. The CDR3 region has the DNA TGCGCCAGCAGCCAACCCACAGGGGGAGGTGGCTACACCTTC. Amino acids: CASSQPTGGGGYTF. V and J are TRBV4-1 and TRBJ1-2, with TRBD1 identical over 8 bases. CDR3 length: 14 residues. V was pared by 2 bases and J by 7 bases, with 6 bases of the junction left unmatched. Germline V lookup: CDR1 MGHRA, CDR2 YSYEKL.

Here the CDR3 DNA reads TGTGCCCTTGTGCGGGGGTACAATGAGCAGTTCTTC. It codes for CALVRGYNEQFF. The V call is TRBV7-9, the J call TRBJ2-1; 7 bases are shared with TRBD2. Germline values: CDR1 SEHNR, CDR2 FQNEAQ (reference sequence). The junction had 5 bases not matched to a gene; V was cut back by 11 bases and J by 4 bases. The CDR3 totals 12 residues.